One sample yielded the 8 T cell receptor beta chains listed below, sequenced in a study of T cells after yellow fever vaccination (dated by TCRdb to about 2019). The treatment or condition tag for this specimen amounts to: live attenuated yellow fever vaccine strain. Preparation of the library involved 5' RACE. TCRdb shows the sequencer as Illumina NovaSeq 6000. Through fastp at Q25 and MiXCR, TCRdb rebuilt clones from the public reads, retaining in-frame beta chains. Every entry covers one CDR3 protein and lists the most common genes and DNA from its rows. The table for this sample lists just over 300,000 distinct CDR3 sequences; around 4% of them were counted only once. The ten largest account for about 25% of the sample. Sequencing was performed on PBMCs, taken on the day of the yellow fever booster vaccination. These receptors all come from a man younger than 30 who received the YFV17D yellow fever vaccine.

There are many counts of this clonotype. J is TRBJ2-7 and V is TRBV10-3; 12 nucleotides line up with TRBD2. Germline V gene sequence: CDR1 ENHRY, CDR2 SYGVKD. The CDR3 has 13 residues. V shed 10 bases, J shed 7 bases, and the junction held 8 bases outside the gene matches. CDR3 sequence (DNA): TGTGCCACTGGCCTAGGACTAGCGGGGGAGCAGTACTTC. As protein: CATGLGLAGEQYF.

The chain combines TRBV6-5 with TRBJ1-1; 7 positions agree with TRBD1. The junction had 5 bases not matched to a gene; V was cut back by 2 bases and J by 5 bases. Germline-derived CDR1 and CDR2 are MNHEY and SVGAGI. The CDR3 is made up of 14 amino acids. CDR3 DNA sequence: TGTGCCAGCAGTTACCCGGGACAGTTGACTGAAGCTTTCTTT. Its translation is CASSYPGQLTEAFF.

This clonotype has a count of ten or more. CDR3 in DNA: TGCGCCAGTACTCAGGGGGTCACCGGGGAGCTGTTTTTT. Protein: CASTQGVTGELFF. The gene calls are TRBV23-1 and TRBJ2-2, with 7 bases that match TRBD1. TRBV23-1 is reported as an ORF; its role is uncertain. This CDR3 contains 13 residues. J gave up 4 bases and V 9 bases, and 5 bases lay outside the gene matches.

This clonotype occurred many times. V and J are TRBV7-8 and TRBJ2-2, with D perhaps TRBD1 (6 bases). Germline assignment: CDR1 SGHVS and CDR2 FQNEAQ. V dropped 5 bases and J dropped 0 bases, with 10 bases sitting between them. This CDR3 is 15 amino acids long. In DNA, the CDR3 is TGTGCCAGCAGCCCCGGACAGTCGAACACCGGGGAGCTGTTTTTT. Its translation: CASSPGQSNTGELFF. Together with reference TRBV7-8 and TRBJ2-2, the CDR3 gives the full variable domain: GAGVSQSPRYKVAKRGQDVALRCDPISGHVSLFWYQQALGQGPEFLTYFQNEAQLDKSGLPSDRFFAERPEGSVSTLKIQRTQQEDSAVYLCASSPGQSNTGELFFGEGSRLTVL.

This chain uses TRBV20-1 with TRBJ1-1; D unresolved. The germline V and J ends were trimmed by 8 bases and 0 bases, with 13 bases remaining between them. Germline V gene sequence: CDR1 DFQATT, CDR2 SNEGSKA (reference sequence). The CDR3 consists of 13 residues. CDR3 coding DNA: TGCAGTTCTACCAATGGCTTGAACACTGAAGCTTTCTTT. This sequence encodes CSSTNGLNTEAFF.

Many counts were recorded for this clonotype. The CDR3 reads CASSEQGATGNTIYF. The CDR3 region has the DNA TGCGCCAGCAGCGAACAGGGGGCGACTGGAAACACCATATATTTT. V gene TRBV5-1 combines with J gene TRBJ1-3; 9 bases align to TRBD1. V lost 4 bases to trimming and J lost 2 bases; unmatched junction nucleotides: 4. Germline V gene sequence: CDR1 SGHRS, CDR2 YFSETQ. The CDR3 contains 15 residues.

J is TRBJ1-5 and V is TRBV27, with D hard to call. V was pared by 3 bases and J by 3 bases, with 9 bases between. The germline V gene has CDR1 MNHEY and CDR2 SMNVEV (reference sequence). The CDR3 loop spans 14 amino acids. The CDR3 reads CASSLKGDNQPQHF. Here the CDR3 DNA reads TGTGCCAGCAGTTTGAAAGGAGACAATCAGCCCCAGCATTTT.

This clonotype has a count of ten or more. The rearrangement uses TRBV10-2 and TRBJ2-4, with TRBD2 identical over 11 bases. The CDR3 sequence is 15 residues long. The junction had 6 bases not matched to a gene; V was cut back by 7 bases and J by 4 bases. CDR1 is WSHSY and CDR2 is SAAADI in the germline V gene. CDR3 protein: CASNSGGAGKNIQYF. In DNA form, the CDR3 reads TGCGCCAGCAATAGCGGGGGGGCCGGGAAAAACATTCAGTACTTC.